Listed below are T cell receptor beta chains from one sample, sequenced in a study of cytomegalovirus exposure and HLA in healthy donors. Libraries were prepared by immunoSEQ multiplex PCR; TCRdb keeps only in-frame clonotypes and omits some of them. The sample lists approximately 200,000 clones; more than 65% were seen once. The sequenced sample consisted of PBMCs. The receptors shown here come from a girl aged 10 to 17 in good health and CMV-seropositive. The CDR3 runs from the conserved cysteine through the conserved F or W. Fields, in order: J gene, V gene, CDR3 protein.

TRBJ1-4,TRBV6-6,CASKTAEKLFF
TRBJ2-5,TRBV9,CASSESGTGEETQYF
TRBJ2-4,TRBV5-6,CASSPTTQRNIQYF
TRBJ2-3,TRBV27,CASSSRRLAGYTDTQYF
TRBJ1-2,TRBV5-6,CASSVDRAGYTF
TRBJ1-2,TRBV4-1,CASSQPVRGEYGYTF
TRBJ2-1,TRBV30,CASGFFDEQFF
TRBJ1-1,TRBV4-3,CASSQEQATEAFF
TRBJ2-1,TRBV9,CASSVQGNEQFF
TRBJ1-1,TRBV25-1,CASRRQLNTEAFF
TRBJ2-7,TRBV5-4,CASSSGGGPPREQYF
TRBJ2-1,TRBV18,CASSEAGQGGNEQFF
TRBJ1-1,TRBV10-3,CAISESTLTGGAYTEAFF
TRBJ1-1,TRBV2,CASSSEAAGTEAFF
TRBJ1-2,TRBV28,CASSLWGLPSGYGYTF
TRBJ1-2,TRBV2,CASRRDSLPYTF
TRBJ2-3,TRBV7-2,CASSLVFVRGGASTDTQYF
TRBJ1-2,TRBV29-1,CSVEPLTRSHGYTF
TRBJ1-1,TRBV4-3,CASSQDPAGARAEAFF
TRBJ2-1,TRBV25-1,CASSGSPGIEQFF
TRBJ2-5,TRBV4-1,CASSQGLMETQYF
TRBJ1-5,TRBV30,CAWENPGTGGHQPQHF
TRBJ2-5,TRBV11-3,CASSLLEDRQETQYF
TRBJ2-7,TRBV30,CALTSGGGEQYF
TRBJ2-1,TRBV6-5,CASSSSSGVSYNEQFF
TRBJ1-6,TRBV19,CASSMWGGEDSPLHF
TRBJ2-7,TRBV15,CATSRGQGSSYEQYF
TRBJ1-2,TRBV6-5,CASRRDPPRYGYTF
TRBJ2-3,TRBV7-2,CASRALRDTQYF
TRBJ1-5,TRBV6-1,CASRTGLLSNQPQHF
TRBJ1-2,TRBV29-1,CSVEGQVYGYTF
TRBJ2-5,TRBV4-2,CASSRLVVEETQYF
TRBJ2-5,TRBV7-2,CASSLGGGASVETQYF
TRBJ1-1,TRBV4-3,CASSRSPTAKAEAFF
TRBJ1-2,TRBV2,CASSGQGYGYTF
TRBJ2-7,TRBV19,CASTPGTGGDHEQYF
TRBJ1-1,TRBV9,CASSRENTEAFF
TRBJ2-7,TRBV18,CASSPTQVIYEQYF
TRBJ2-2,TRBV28,CASSPGTGGGGELFF
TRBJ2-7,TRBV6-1,CASSPRDRGGEQYF
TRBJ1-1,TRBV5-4,CASSLAARGGVNTEAFF
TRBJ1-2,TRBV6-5,CASSYGTGRHYGYTF
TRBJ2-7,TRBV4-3,CASSQDYRDKYEQYF
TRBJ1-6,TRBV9,CASSPDRDHESYNSPLHF
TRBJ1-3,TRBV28,CASSLWGQGGGNTIYF
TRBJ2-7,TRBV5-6,CASSHGTGYEQYF
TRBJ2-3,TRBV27,CANPPGDPTDTQYF
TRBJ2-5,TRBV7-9,CASSLALTGLETQYF